This TCR beta chain was observed in a study of identical twins (dated by TCRdb to 2016 to 2017). Some background on the complete study: To test whether fetal clonotypes persist, this study deep-sequenced TCR alpha and beta repertoires from monozygotic twins, from unrelated adults of various ages, and from cord blood. Replicate twin experiments were performed at different times using different library preparation protocols to rule out contamination. General conclusions and limits of the study: Fewer insertions were carried by abundant cord blood beta clonotypes; a weaker similar trend was observed in young adult naive repertoires, while no such trend was observed in memory repertoires. Because the same donors could not be followed over many years, the conclusions depended on cross-sectional statistical analysis. Invariant T cells such as MAIT and iNKT could partly confound zero-insertion analyses, though diverse VJ usage argued against this for most clonotypes. Out-of-frame TCR alpha sequences shared between twins showed an excess of low generation-probability sequences compared with coincidental sharing between unrelated individuals. In monozygotic twins, out-of-frame TCR alpha sharing was systematically underestimated by recombination models, although the models agreed with sharing between unrelated individuals. Excess twin sharing in beta out-of-frame sequences was weaker because fewer shared sequences lowered the signal-to-noise ratio.

Every donor in the study was a healthy Caucasian. Three pairs of female monozygotic twins, all aged about 18 to 30 years, were included in the twin cohort. Positive isolation kits from Invitrogen were used to isolate the CD4+ and CD8+ T cell populations. Library preparation was by 5' RACE. The run used an Illumina HiSeq 2000. Template switching introduced a universal primer binding site; the final cDNA contained a unique molecular identifier, enabling accurate counting of TCR cDNA molecules. Specific primers in the conserved constant-segment region were used to synthesize first-strand cDNA for TCR alpha and beta chains. To control for contamination, every cDNA library carried two barcodes: a SMART-Mk sample barcode plus Illumina barcodes. TruSeq adapter sequences along with Illumina sample barcodes were introduced in two successive PCR steps. The TCR alpha and beta cDNA libraries were sequenced on the Illumina HiSeq platform using custom primers. Concerning the study's data processing: Unique molecular identifiers were extracted from raw reads with MiGEC, and CDR3 positions were determined with MiXCR. For each individual, recombination models were inferred using an EM algorithm with the repgenHMM and IGoR tools. The tcR package in R was used for shared clonotype analysis, with sharing normalized by the product of cloneset sizes. To study raw recombination free of thymic and clonal selection effects, out-of-frame nonproductive sequences were analyzed. TCRdb redid the processing of the public reads, applying fastp at Q25 and MiXCR, and retained in-frame beta chains. Rows with a matching CDR3 protein are joined into one entry that keeps the most common DNA and genes. The V and J calls and clone size come from TCRdb's table, not from the authors' own analysis. In all, the sample holds some 500,000 distinct CDR3 sequences, and around an eighth of those were seen once. Jointly, the top ten make up about 0.97% of the sample.

This clonotype was counted only a few times. Its specific antigen is unknown. No clone much larger than this one lies a single base away; base qualities are absent. After removal of 6 bases from V and 3 bases from J, the junction retains 6 bases not matched to a gene. There are 15 amino acids in the CDR3, from cysteine to phenylalanine inclusive. Left in the record is the CDR3 DNA by itself, 45 bases read in frame from the first base. Based on the germline V gene, the CDR1 and CDR2 sequences are MDHEN and SYDVKM. This sample also belongs to another study, concerning yellow fever vaccine responses in identical twins. As that second study puts it: The authors reported that the T cell response to vaccination in identical twins appeared partly convergent and partly personalized. In the study, vaccine-responding T cell clones were precisely tracked in identical twins.

The sequencing sample was made of CD4+ T cells sorted from blood. This chain is built from TRBV28 and TRBJ2-7, and TRBD2 matches 12 of the central bases. This clonotype was obtained from a woman aged 18-29 years in good health. The DNA sequence is as follows: TGTGCCAGCAGGGACGCTAGCGGGGGGGTCTACGAGCAGTACTTC. This yields the protein CASRDASGGVYEQYF. The full variable domain, with segments outside the CDR3 supplied by the reference TRBV28 and TRBJ2-7 proteins, appears as DVKVTQSSRYLVKRTGEKVFLECVQDMDHENMFWYRQDPGLGLRLIYFSYDVKMKEKGDIPEGYSVSREKKERFSLILESASTNQTSMYLCASRDASGGVYEQYFGPGTRLTVT.